The 14 T cell receptor beta chains presented below share a single source sample, sequenced in a study of T cells after yellow fever vaccination (dated by TCRdb to about 2019). In the paper's terms, the treatment or condition label means: live attenuated yellow fever vaccine strain. Receptor libraries were prepared by 5' RACE. TCRdb records Illumina HiSeq 2500 as the sequencer. The public reads were reanalyzed by TCRdb: fastp trimming at Q25, MiXCR alignment, in-frame beta chains only. Rows matching on CDR3 protein sequence are summarized as one entry with the most common DNA and genes. The sample table holds hundreds of thousands of distinct CDR3 sequences, of which 21% were seen once. The ten largest clones take up about 17% of the sample. Sequencing was performed on PBMCs, taken roughly 20 days after the first yellow fever vaccination. The receptors here all came from a man younger than 35 who received the YFV17D yellow fever vaccine.

V and J are TRBV11-3 and TRBJ2-7; 14 bases fit TRBD2. Trimming removed 7 bases from V and 0 bases from J; junction bases left unmatched: 5. Germline CDR1 reads SGHNT; CDR2 reads YENEEA. CDR3 size: 16 residues. The CDR3 here is CASTRTSGGCSYEQYV. CDR3 coding DNA: TGTGCCAGCACACGGACTAGCGGGGGGTGCTCCTACGAGCAGTACGTC.

The table lists this clonotype with many counts. The chain carries TRBV7-2 and TRBJ2-7, with TRBD1 identical over 10 bases. V lost 5 bases to trimming and J lost 4 bases; unmatched junction nucleotides: 5. The CDR3 sequence is 14 residues long. Germline V gives CDR1 SGHTA, CDR2 FQGNSA. The CDR3 loop is CASSAGQGRYEQYF. CDR3 coding DNA: TGTGCCAGCAGCGCGGGACAGGGGCGTTACGAGCAGTACTTC.

The CDR3 loop reads CASSPLELGEAFF. The CDR3 nucleotides read TGTGCCAGCTCACCACTTGAGTTAGGTGAAGCTTTCTTT. The chain carries TRBV18 and TRBJ1-1; unclear D gene. CDR3 length equals 13 residues. The ends were cut back, 1 base at V and 7 bases at J, with 10 bases in the middle. CDR1 is KGHSH, CDR2 LQKENI, per germline.

The chain couples TRBV7-8 to TRBJ2-7; perhaps TRBD1 as D (5 bases). V was trimmed by 3 bases and J by 1 base, leaving 7 bases between them. Looked up from germline, CDR1 is SGHVS and CDR2 is FQNEAQ. The CDR3 contains 13 residues. CDR3 nucleotide sequence: TGTGCCAGCAGCTTTAACAGGTCCTACGAGCAGTACTTC. Protein sequence: CASSFNRSYEQYF.

This clonotype was seen more than once but under ten times. This chain links TRBV5-1 with TRBJ1-6; 7 positions match TRBD1. The V gene's germline CDR1 is SGHRS and CDR2 YFSETQ. After removal of 4 bases from V and 8 bases from J, the junction contained 9 bases not matched to a gene. CDR3 length: 15 residues. CDR3 region: CASSAITGVDSPLHF. CDR3 bases: TGCGCCAGCAGCGCGATTACAGGGGTGGATTCACCCCTCCACTTT.

This clonotype was counted only a few times. The rearrangement uses TRBV6-6 and TRBJ1-2, with 9 bases identical to TRBD1. There are 11 residues in the CDR3. Germline CDR1 and CDR2: MNHNY and SVGAGI (reference sequence). In nucleotides, the CDR3 is TGTGGGGGACAGGGCGGCTTTGGCTACACCTTC. It encodes CGGQGGFGYTF.

This rearrangement joins TRBV3-1 to TRBJ2-3, with D possibly matching TRBD2 (7 bases). The CDR3 length is 15 residues. Germline loops: CDR1 LGHDT, CDR2 YNNKEL (reference sequence). V gave up 0 bases and J gave up 12 bases, with 19 bases separating them. The CDR3 loop is CASSQDVTGGYFQYF. The CDR3 DNA sequence: TGTGCCAGCAGCCAAGATGTCACGGGGGGCTATTTTCAGTATTTT.

The J gene is TRBJ1-1, the V gene TRBV20-1; 9 nucleotides line up with TRBD1. The J segment lost 4 bases and the V segment lost 3 bases, leaving 6 bases of the junction unmatched. Germline loops: CDR1 DFQATT, CDR2 SNEGSKA (reference sequence). The CDR3 has 14 residues. The CDR3 sequence: CSARGTGLATEAFF. The CDR3, as DNA: TGCAGTGCTAGGGGGACAGGGTTGGCCACTGAAGCTTTCTTT.

The chain's CDR3 is CASSVGFSYNEQFF. CDR3 sequence (DNA): TGTGCCAGCAGTGTAGGCTTCTCCTACAATGAGCAGTTCTTC. The chain joins TRBV6-1 to TRBJ2-1; D uncertain. The germline gives CDR1 MNHNS, CDR2 SASEGT. CDR3 length equals 14 residues. Trimming took 4 bases from V and 0 from J, leaving 7 bases between them.

The V gene is TRBV5-6, the J gene TRBJ1-5; D call uncertain. This CDR3 region has 14 residues. The V and J ends lost 5 bases and 0 bases respectively, with 9 bases between them. Germline CDR1 reads SGHDT; CDR2 reads YYEEEE. The CDR3 DNA is TGTGCCAGCAGACAGTGGGGTAGCAATCAGCCCCAGCATTTT. Amino acids: CASRQWGSNQPQHF.

This rearrangement joins TRBV7-7 to TRBJ2-1; the D gene is possibly TRBD1 (6 bases). Germline assignment: CDR1 SSHAT and CDR2 FNYEAQ (reference sequence). This CDR3 has 14 amino acids. The V gene lost 5 bases and the J gene lost 12 bases, with 20 bases spanning the gap. Here the CDR3 DNA reads TGTGCCAGCAGCCCCACGACAGGATCCTCAGGGCAGTTCTTC. This codes for CASSPTTGSSGQFF. The full variable domain, with the rest looked up from reference TRBV7-7 and TRBJ2-1, is GAGVSQSPRYKVTKRGQDVTLRCDPISSHATLYWYQQALGQGPEFLTYFNYEAQPDKSGLPSDRFSAERPEGSISTLTIQRTEQRDSAMYRCASSPTTGSSGQFFGPGTRLTVL.

This clonotype came up a few times. The chain has TRBV28 and TRBJ1-1; D is unresolved. The germline V gene has CDR1 MDHEN and CDR2 SYDVKM. The CDR3 sequence is 15 residues long. Trimming left V 6 bases short and J 4 bases short, with 18 bases between. CDR3 residues: CASRPRTGKGTEAFF. The CDR3 DNA reads as TGTGCCAGCAGACCCAGGACGGGGAAGGGCACTGAAGCTTTCTTT.

The chain has TRBV30 and TRBJ1-2, with 10 bases lining up with TRBD1. The germline V gene has CDR1 GTSNPN and CDR2 SVGIG (reference sequence). The CDR3 covers 13 residues. The junction had 0 bases not matched to a gene; V was cut back by 5 bases and J by 0 bases. CDR3 residues: CAWGQGANYGYTF. Written as DNA, the CDR3 is TGTGCCTGGGGACAGGGGGCTAACTATGGCTACACCTTC. Based on the CDR3 plus reference TRBV30 and TRBJ1-2, the full variable domain is SQTIHQWPATLVQPVGSPLSLECTVEGTSNPNLYWYRQAAGRGLQLLFYSVGIGQISSEVPQNLSASRPQDRQFILSSKKLLLSDSGFYLCAWGQGANYGYTFGSGTRLTVV.

This rearrangement joins TRBV12-3 or TRBV12-4 to TRBJ1-6; D is uncertain. V lost 1 base, J lost 8 bases, and 6 bases lay in between. The CDR3 is 13 residues long. In nucleotides, the CDR3 is TGTGCCAGCAGTTTAGATCTGCATTCACCCCTCCACTTT. Its protein is CASSLDLHSPLHF.